This entry lists 26 T cell receptor beta chains sequenced from one sample in a study of T cell repertoires in aging, cancer and after chemotherapy. Amplification of TCR beta used genomic DNA extracted from peripheral blood. Rearranged V-D-J TRB sequences were amplified with a mixed TRB-A/B primer pool. One entry per CDR3 protein results from TCRdb running MiXCR on the multiplex PCR reads. Found here are 9,500 to 13,000 distinct CDR3 sequences, 25% to 30% of them singletons; the top ten hold 1% to 1.5%. Input material: blood. The receptors stem from a human donor in good health.

This chain's CDR3 is CASRGGTYEQYF. Here the CDR3 DNA reads TGTGCCAGCAGAGGGGGGACCTACGAGCAGTACTTC. The rearrangement uses TRBV6-4 and TRBJ2-7; the D call may be TRBD1 or TRBD2 (6 bases each). Trimming removed 6 bases from V and 2 bases from J, with 8 bases in between. This CDR3 has 12 residues. Per the germline V gene, CDR1 is MRHNA and CDR2 is SNTAGT.

The chain joins TRBV27 to TRBJ2-7; a weak D match, TRBD2 (5 bases). In germline, CDR1 is MNHEY, CDR2 SMNVEV (reference sequence). The CDR3 is 14 residues long. V was trimmed by 2 bases and J by 3 bases, leaving 11 bases between them. CDR3 sequence (DNA): TGTGCCAGCAGTTTACGCCGGGATTTCTACGAGCAGTACTTC. Its translation is CASSLRRDFYEQYF.

By sample share, this clonotype is medium-sized. The chain carries TRBV30 and TRBJ2-3; 8 bases are shared with TRBD2. In germline, CDR1 is GTSNPN, CDR2 SVGIG (reference sequence). Trimming cost V 1 base and J 6 bases; bases outside gene matches: 0. The CDR3 extends over 12 amino acids. CDR3 sequence: CAWSAGGDTQYF. The CDR3 coding sequence is TGTGCCTGGAGTGCGGGGGGGGATACGCAGTATTTT. The complete variable domain, with remaining parts taken from reference TRBV30 and TRBJ2-3, reads SQTIHQWPATLVQPVGSPLSLECTVEGTSNPNLYWYRQAAGRGLQLLFYSVGIGQISSEVPQNLSASRPQDRQFILSSKKLLLSDSGFYLCAWSAGGDTQYFGPGTRLTVL.

The genes are TRBV28 and TRBJ2-1; TRBD2 might be the D (6 bases). This CDR3 region has 13 residues. CDR1 MDHEN and CDR2 SYDVKM come from the germline V gene. The germline V and J ends were trimmed by 6 bases and 7 bases, with 13 bases remaining between them. CDR3 DNA: TGTGCCAGCAGCGGCGGGGTGCCGAATGAGCAGTTCTTC. It translates to CASSGGVPNEQFF.

Sample share makes this clonotype medium-sized. This sequence joins TRBV12-3 or TRBV12-4 and TRBJ2-7, with a weak D call TRBD1 (5 bases). The CDR3 runs to 13 residues. V was clipped by 7 bases and J by 2 bases, with 12 bases between them. CDR3 sequence: CASMTTEPYEQYF. As DNA, the CDR3 is TGTGCCAGCATGACGACAGAGCCCTACGAGCAGTACTTC.

This clonotype was recorded a few times. J is TRBJ2-7 and V is TRBV6-6; 8 bases line up with TRBD2. The CDR3 is 17 amino acids. Unmatched junction bases numbered 15, after V lost 2 bases and J lost 6 bases. Germline V lookup: CDR1 MNHNY, CDR2 SVGAGI (reference sequence). This chain's CDR3 is CASSYAPPQRELSEQYF. In DNA, the CDR3 is TGTGCCAGCAGTTACGCCCCCCCTCAGCGGGAGCTATCCGAGCAGTACTTC.

This clonotype has more than one count but fewer than ten. CDR3 residues: CASSTPPDRELSPLHF. In nucleotides, the CDR3 is TGTGCCAGCAGCACCCCCCCGGACAGGGAGCTTTCACCCCTCCACTTT. This chain connects TRBV5-6 to TRBJ1-6; 8 bases align to TRBD1. CDR1 and CDR2 (germline): SGHDT, YYEEEE. CDR3 length: 16 amino acids. The ends lost 4 bases at V and 9 bases at J; junction bases unmatched: 12.

This clonotype is medium-sized (0.01 to 0.1%) by share. The V and J genes are TRBV29-1 and TRBJ1-4, with D unresolved. This CDR3 comprises 12 residues. Looked up from germline, CDR1 is SQVTM and CDR2 is ANQGSEA. V shed 5 bases and J shed 8 bases, with 12 bases lying between them. The CDR3 here is CSVQHSREKLFF. The CDR3 DNA follows: TGCAGCGTTCAGCACAGCCGGGAAAAACTGTTTTTT.

The chain employs TRBV20-1 and TRBJ1-3; no definite D call. The germline CDR1 and CDR2 sequences are DFQATT and SNEGSKA (reference sequence). V lost 6 bases and J lost 0, with 9 bases in between. The CDR3 spans 13 residues. DNA of the CDR3: TGCAGTGCCGCAGAGAGCTCTGGAAACACCATATATTTT. Translation gives CSAAESSGNTIYF.

By frequency in the sample, this clonotype is medium-sized (0.01 to 0.1%). This chain links TRBV19 with TRBJ2-7; D gene unclear. This CDR3 spans 16 amino acids. Germline V gives CDR1 LNHDA, CDR2 SQIVND (reference sequence). The V end was cut by 4 bases, the J end by 4 bases, with 20 bases between. The CDR3 nucleotides are TGTGCCAGTAGTACGACCCACTTAGGGTCCTTGTACGAGCAGTACTTC. Translated, it gives CASSTTHLGSLYEQYF. The full variable domain, with the rest looked up from reference TRBV19 and TRBJ2-7, is DGGITQSPKYLFRKEGQNVTLSCEQNLNHDAMYWYRQDPGQGLRLIYYSQIVNDFQKGDIAEGYSVSREKKESFPLTVTSAQKNPTAFYLCASSTTHLGSLYEQYFGPGTRLTVT.

The chain carries TRBV18 and TRBJ1-1; possibly TRBD1 for D (6 bases). CDR1 and CDR2 (germline): KGHSH, LQKENI. V was shortened by 3 bases and J by 1 base, with 15 bases between the two germline ends. This CDR3 is 16 amino acids long. Here the CDR3 reads CASSPLPQGGNTEAFF. The DNA of the CDR3 is TGTGCCAGCTCACCGCTACCACAGGGTGGGAACACTGAAGCTTTCTTT.

This clonotype appeared a few times. The chain's CDR3 is CASSLGGGPRAQYF. DNA for the CDR3: TGTGCCAGCAGCTTAGGGGGGGGCCCTCGGGCCCAGTACTTC. The J gene is TRBJ2-5, the V gene TRBV7-2, with a tentative D call TRBD2 (7 bases). V was trimmed by 1 base and J by 9 bases, leaving 15 bases between them. The CDR3 is made up of 14 amino acids. Germline V gene sequence: CDR1 SGHTA, CDR2 FQGNSA.

The table lists this clonotype with a count of one. The CDR3 sequence: CSARRENTEAFF. The CDR3 region has the DNA TGCAGTGCTAGAAGGGAGAACACTGAAGCTTTCTTT. The rearrangement uses TRBV20-1 and TRBJ1-1; D gene uncertain. Germline V gene sequence: CDR1 DFQATT, CDR2 SNEGSKA (reference sequence). Deletions cut 2 bases from V and 1 base from J, with 5 bases between. The CDR3 runs 12 residues.

This clonotype was found a few times. The V and J genes are TRBV5-5 and TRBJ1-2; no definite D call. Trimming took off 0 bases at V and 4 bases at J, with 4 bases between the two ends. Germline CDR1 SGHKS, CDR2 YYEKEE (reference sequence). There are 12 residues in the CDR3. The CDR3 DNA reads TGTGCCAGCAGCTTGGATTTCTATGGCTACACCTTC. This gives the protein CASSLDFYGYTF.

This clonotype occurred a few times. This chain connects TRBV7-9 to TRBJ2-1; 7 bases are shared with TRBD2. The CDR3 consists of 16 residues. With 5 bases clipped from V and 7 bases from J, the junction kept 14 bases outside the gene matches. CDR1 is SEHNR and CDR2 is FQNEAQ in the germline V gene (reference sequence). The CDR3 loop reads CASSGQSSYGGNEQFF. In nucleotides, the CDR3 is TGTGCCAGCAGCGGGCAATCTAGTTACGGGGGGAATGAGCAGTTCTTC.

By share, this clonotype ranks as medium-sized (0.01 to 0.1%). V usage is TRBV30 and J usage is TRBJ1-3; TRBD1 might be the D (5 bases). There are 16 residues in the CDR3. V lost 0 bases, J lost 3 bases, and 15 bases lay in between. Germline assignment: CDR1 GTSNPN and CDR2 SVGIG (reference sequence). CDR3 sequence (DNA): TGTGCCTGGAGTGTATTCGGACAATTTAATGGAAACACCATATATTTT. As protein: CAWSVFGQFNGNTIYF.

V gene TRBV5-4 combines with J gene TRBJ2-7, with TRBD2 matching over 7 bases. This CDR3 comprises 15 residues. Trimming at V came to 4 bases and at J to 0 bases, leaving 7 bases not matched to a gene. Germline CDR1 SGHNT, CDR2 YYREEE (reference sequence). CDR3 loop: CASSATSVSSYEQYF. The DNA of the CDR3 is TGTGCCAGCAGCGCAACTAGCGTCTCCTCCTACGAGCAGTACTTC.

This clonotype appeared a few times. This chain joins TRBV12-3 or TRBV12-4 and TRBJ2-7; 10 bases line up with TRBD2. V lost 5 bases and J lost 0; bases outside the gene matches: 7. The CDR3 runs 16 residues. For the CDR3, the DNA is TGTGCCAGCAGTATCGGACTAGCGGCCATCTCCTACGAGCAGTACTTC. The encoded protein is CASSIGLAAISYEQYF.

V is TRBV20-1 and J is TRBJ2-1, with unresolved D. The CDR3 runs 18 residues. From germline, CDR1 is DFQATT and CDR2 SNEGSKA (reference sequence). Trimming took 0 bases from V and 0 from J, leaving 18 bases between them. The CDR3 loop reads CSARDIDPSRSSYNEQFF. The CDR3 nucleotides are TGCAGTGCTAGAGATATCGATCCCTCTAGGAGCTCCTACAATGAGCAGTTCTTC.

The rearrangement links TRBV6-4 to TRBJ2-3; 8 bases map to TRBD2. Per the germline V gene, CDR1 is MRHNA and CDR2 is SNTAGT. There are 14 residues in the CDR3. V lost 5 bases and J lost 0; bases outside the gene matches: 1. Here the CDR3 DNA reads TGTGCCAGCAGTCCTAGCGGGAGCACAGATACGCAGTATTTT. Protein sequence: CASSPSGSTDTQYF.

This clonotype was seen a few times. This chain connects TRBV6-2 or TRBV6-3 to TRBJ1-1; maybe TRBD1 (6 bases). The CDR3 spans 15 residues. V was trimmed by 4 bases and J by 2 bases, leaving 14 bases between them. Germline V CDR1 and CDR2: MNHEY, SVGEGT. Written as DNA, the CDR3 is TGTGCCAGCAGTTTCCACCGACAGGCCAACACTGAAGCTTTCTTT. As protein: CASSFHRQANTEAFF.

The chain couples TRBV30 to TRBJ2-1; tentatively, D is TRBD1 (6 bases). The ends were cut back, 3 bases at V and 9 bases at J, with 15 bases in the middle. CDR3 size: 13 residues. Germline V gene data show CDR1 as GTSNPN and CDR2 as SVGIG (reference sequence). Written as DNA, the CDR3 is TGTGCCTGGAGGCTCGGACAGTCGGGTGAGCAGTTCTTC. Residues: CAWRLGQSGEQFF.

This chain's CDR3 is CASSLLIDRDNEQFF. The CDR3 coding sequence is TGTGCCAGCAGTTTACTTATAGACCGCGACAATGAGCAGTTCTTC. The rearrangement uses TRBV28 and TRBJ2-1; no reliable D call. The V end was cut by 2 bases, the J end by 5 bases, with 13 bases between. Germline CDR1 and CDR2: MDHEN and SYDVKM. The CDR3 runs to 15 residues. Complete variable domain (other parts from reference TRBV28 and TRBJ2-1): DVKVTQSSRYLVKRTGEKVFLECVQDMDHENMFWYRQDPGLGLRLIYFSYDVKMKEKGDIPEGYSVSREKKERFSLILESASTNQTSMYLCASSLLIDRDNEQFFGPGTRLTVL.

This chain connects TRBV6-5 to TRBJ2-1; perhaps TRBD1 as D (6 bases). V gave up 2 bases and J gave up 10 bases, with 15 bases separating them. The V gene's germline CDR1 is MNHEY and CDR2 SVGAGI. This CDR3 has 14 residues. The CDR3 region has the DNA TGTGCCAGCAGTTACGATACAGGGCCCGTAGAGCAGTTCTTC. Protein sequence: CASSYDTGPVEQFF.

This clonotype was seen a few times. The CDR3 DNA is TGTGCCAGCAGGCCGGGACTGAGCACAGATACGCAGTATTTT. This translates into CASRPGLSTDTQYF. V gene TRBV11-2 combines with J gene TRBJ2-3, with D possibly TRBD2 on 6 matching bases. Trimming took off 6 bases at V and 0 bases at J, with 10 bases between the two ends. Germline CDR1 reads SGHAT; CDR2 reads FQNNGV. The CDR3 extends over 14 amino acids.

This sequence joins TRBV6-5 and TRBJ2-2; tentatively, D is TRBD1 (5 bases). The germline V gene has CDR1 MNHEY and CDR2 SVGAGI. V was shortened by 2 bases and J by 5 bases, with 6 bases between the two germline ends. The CDR3 is 13 amino acids. This chain's CDR3 is CASSYKGTGELFF. The CDR3 nucleotides read TGTGCCAGCAGTTACAAGGGGACCGGGGAGCTGTTTTTT.